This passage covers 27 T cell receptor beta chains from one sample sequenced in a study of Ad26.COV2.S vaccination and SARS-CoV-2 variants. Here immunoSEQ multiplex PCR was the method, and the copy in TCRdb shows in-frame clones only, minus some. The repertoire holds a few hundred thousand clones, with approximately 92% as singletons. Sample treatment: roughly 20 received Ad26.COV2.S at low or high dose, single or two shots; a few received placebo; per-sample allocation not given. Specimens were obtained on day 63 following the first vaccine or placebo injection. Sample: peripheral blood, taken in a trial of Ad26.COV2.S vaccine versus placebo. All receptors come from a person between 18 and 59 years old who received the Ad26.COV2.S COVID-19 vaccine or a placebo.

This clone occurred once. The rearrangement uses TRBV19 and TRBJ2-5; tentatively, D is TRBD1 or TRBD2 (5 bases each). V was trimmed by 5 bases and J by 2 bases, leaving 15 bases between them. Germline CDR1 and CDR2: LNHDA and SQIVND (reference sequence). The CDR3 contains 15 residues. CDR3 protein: CASSGGRGLQETQYF. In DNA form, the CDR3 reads TGTGCCAGTAGTGGGGGTCGGGGATTACAAGAGACCCAGTACTTC. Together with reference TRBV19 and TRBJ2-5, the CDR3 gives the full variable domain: DGGITQSPKYLFRKEGQNVTLSCEQNLNHDAMYWYRQDPGQGLRLIYYSQIVNDFQKGDIAEGYSVSREKKESFPLTVTSAQKNPTAFYLCASSGGRGLQETQYFGPGTRLLVL.

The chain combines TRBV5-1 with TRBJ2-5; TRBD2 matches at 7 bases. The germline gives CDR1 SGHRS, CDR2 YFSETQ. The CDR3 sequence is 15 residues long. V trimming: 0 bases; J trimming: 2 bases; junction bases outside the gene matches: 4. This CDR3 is CASSLVLAVQETQYF. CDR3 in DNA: TGCGCCAGCAGCTTGGTCCTAGCGGTACAAGAGACCCAGTACTTC. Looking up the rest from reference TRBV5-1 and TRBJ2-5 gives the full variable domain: KAGVTQTPRYLIKTRGQQVTLSCSPISGHRSVSWYQQTPGQGLQFLFEYFSETQRNKGNFPGRFSGRQFSNSRSEMNVSTLELGDSALYLCASSLVLAVQETQYFGPGTRLLVL.

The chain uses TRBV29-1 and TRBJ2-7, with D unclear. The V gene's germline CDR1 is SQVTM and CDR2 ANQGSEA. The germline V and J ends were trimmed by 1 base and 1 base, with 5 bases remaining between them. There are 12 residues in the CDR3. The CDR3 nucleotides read TGCAGCGTTGAAGCAGAGTCCTACGAGCAGTACTTC. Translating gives CSVEAESYEQYF.

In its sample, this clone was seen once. DNA for the CDR3: TGTGCCAGCAGCAAAGGGGAGACGACAACCGGTAGGTCTAACTATGGCTACACCTTC. This encodes CASSKGETTTGRSNYGYTF. The chain is built from TRBV21-1 and TRBJ1-2. TRBV21-1 is a documented pseudogene. The CDR3 is 19 residues long.

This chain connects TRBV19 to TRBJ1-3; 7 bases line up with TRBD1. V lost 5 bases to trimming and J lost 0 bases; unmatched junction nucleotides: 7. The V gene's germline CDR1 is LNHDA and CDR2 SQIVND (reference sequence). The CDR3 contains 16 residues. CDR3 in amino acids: CASSLRGGSSGNTIYF. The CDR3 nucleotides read TGTGCCAGTAGTCTCCGAGGGGGCAGCTCTGGAAACACCATATATTTT. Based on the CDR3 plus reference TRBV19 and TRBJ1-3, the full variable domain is DGGITQSPKYLFRKEGQNVTLSCEQNLNHDAMYWYRQDPGQGLRLIYYSQIVNDFQKGDIAEGYSVSREKKESFPLTVTSAQKNPTAFYLCASSLRGGSSGNTIYFGEGSWLTVV.

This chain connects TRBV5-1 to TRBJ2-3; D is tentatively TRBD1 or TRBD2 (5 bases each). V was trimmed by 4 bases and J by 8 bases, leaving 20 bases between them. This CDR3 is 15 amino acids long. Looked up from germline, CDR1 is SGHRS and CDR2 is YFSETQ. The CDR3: CASSPVEAPQGTQYF. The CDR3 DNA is TGCGCCAGCAGCCCCGTGGAGGCACCTCAGGGTACGCAGTATTTT.

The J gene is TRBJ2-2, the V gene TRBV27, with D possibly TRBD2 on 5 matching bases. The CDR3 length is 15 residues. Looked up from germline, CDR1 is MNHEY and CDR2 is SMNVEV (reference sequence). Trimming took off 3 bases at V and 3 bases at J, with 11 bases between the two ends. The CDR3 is CASSLGSGYTGELFF. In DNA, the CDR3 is TGTGCCAGCAGTTTGGGGTCGGGATACACCGGGGAGCTGTTTTTT.

The DNA of the CDR3 is TGTGCCAGCAGCACCCGGGACCCCCCGACAGATACGCAGTATTTT. It encodes CASSTRDPPTDTQYF. The gene calls are TRBV9 and TRBJ2-3; D may match TRBD1 or TRBD2 (5 bases each). The germline V gene encodes CDR1 SGDLS and CDR2 YYNGEE. The CDR3 totals 15 residues. Trimming took 4 bases from V and 3 from J, leaving 15 bases between them.

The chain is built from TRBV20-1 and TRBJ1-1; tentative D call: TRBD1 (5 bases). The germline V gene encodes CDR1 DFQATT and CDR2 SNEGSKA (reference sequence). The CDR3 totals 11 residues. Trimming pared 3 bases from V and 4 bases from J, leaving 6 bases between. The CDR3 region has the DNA TGCAGTGCTAGCGGGGCCACTGAAGCTTTCTTT. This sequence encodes CSASGATEAFF.

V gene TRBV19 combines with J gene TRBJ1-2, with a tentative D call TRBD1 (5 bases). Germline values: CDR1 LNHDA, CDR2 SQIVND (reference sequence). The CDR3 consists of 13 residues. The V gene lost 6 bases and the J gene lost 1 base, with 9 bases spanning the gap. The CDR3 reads CASRDKLNYGYTF. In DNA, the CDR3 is TGTGCCAGTAGGGACAAGCTTAACTATGGCTACACCTTC.

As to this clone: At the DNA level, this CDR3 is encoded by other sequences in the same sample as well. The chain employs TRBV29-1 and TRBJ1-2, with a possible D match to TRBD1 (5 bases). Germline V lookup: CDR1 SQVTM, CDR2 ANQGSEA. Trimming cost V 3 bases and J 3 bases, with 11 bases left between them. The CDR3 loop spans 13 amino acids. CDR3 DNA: TGCAGCGTTGATCGGCAGGGAGACTATGGCTACACCTTC. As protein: CSVDRQGDYGYTF.

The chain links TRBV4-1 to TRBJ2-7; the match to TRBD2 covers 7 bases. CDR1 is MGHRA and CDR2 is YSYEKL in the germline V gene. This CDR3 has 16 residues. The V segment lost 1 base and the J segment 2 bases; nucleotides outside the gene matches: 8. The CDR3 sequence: CASSQVSGVNPYEQYF. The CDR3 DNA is TGCGCCAGCAGCCAAGTCAGCGGGGTCAATCCCTACGAGCAGTACTTC.

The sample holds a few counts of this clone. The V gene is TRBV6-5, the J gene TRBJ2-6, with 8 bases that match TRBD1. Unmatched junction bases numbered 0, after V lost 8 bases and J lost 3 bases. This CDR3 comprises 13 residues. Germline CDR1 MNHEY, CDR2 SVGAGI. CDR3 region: CASGQGGANVLTF. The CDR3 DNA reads TGTGCCAGCGGACAGGGTGGGGCCAACGTCCTGACTTTC.

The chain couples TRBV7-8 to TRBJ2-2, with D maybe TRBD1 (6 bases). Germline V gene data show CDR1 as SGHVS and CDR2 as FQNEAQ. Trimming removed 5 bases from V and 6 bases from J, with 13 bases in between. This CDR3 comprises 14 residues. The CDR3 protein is CASSITGSPGELFF. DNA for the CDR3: TGTGCCAGCAGCATTACAGGGTCCCCCGGGGAGCTGTTTTTT.

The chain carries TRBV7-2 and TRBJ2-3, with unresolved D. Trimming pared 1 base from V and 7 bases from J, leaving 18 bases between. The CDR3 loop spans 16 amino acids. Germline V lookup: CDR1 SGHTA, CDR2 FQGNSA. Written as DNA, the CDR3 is TGTGCCAGCAGCTTAGTTAACCCGATCCTCCAAAATACGCAGTATTTT. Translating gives CASSLVNPILQNTQYF. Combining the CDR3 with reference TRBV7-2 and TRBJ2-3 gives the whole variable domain GAGVSQSPSNKVTEKGKDVELRCDPISGHTALYWYRQSLGQGLEFLIYFQGNSAPDKSGLPSDRFSAERTGGSVSTLTIQRTQQEDSAVYLCASSLVNPILQNTQYFGPGTRLTVL.

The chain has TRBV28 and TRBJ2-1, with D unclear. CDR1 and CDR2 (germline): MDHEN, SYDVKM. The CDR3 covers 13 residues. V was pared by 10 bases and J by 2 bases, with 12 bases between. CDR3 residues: CATTQYPYNEQFF. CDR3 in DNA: TGTGCCACCACCCAGTATCCCTACAATGAGCAGTTCTTC.

The CDR3 DNA reads as TGTGCCAGCAGTTACTACGGAGATAGCAATCAGCCCCAGCATTTT. This gives the protein CASSYYGDSNQPQHF. This sequence joins TRBV6-6 and TRBJ1-5, with D hard to call. CDR3 length: 15 amino acids. Trimming removed 1 base at V and 0 bases at J, with 7 bases between. CDR1 is MNHNY and CDR2 is SVGAGI in the germline V gene (reference sequence).

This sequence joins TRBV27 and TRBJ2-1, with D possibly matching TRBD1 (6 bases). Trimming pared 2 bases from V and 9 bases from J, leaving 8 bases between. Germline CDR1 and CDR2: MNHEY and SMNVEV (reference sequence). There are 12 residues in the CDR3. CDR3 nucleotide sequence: TGTGCCAGCAGTTTACAGGGGTTTGAGCAGTTCTTC. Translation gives CASSLQGFEQFF.

Here the CDR3 reads CASSGLATSYEQYF. CDR3 nucleotide sequence: TGTGCCAGCAGTGGACTAGCTACGTCCTACGAGCAGTACTTC. V is TRBV2 and J is TRBJ2-7; TRBD2 agrees at 7 bases. Germline lookup yields CDR1 SNHLY and CDR2 FYNNEI. V gave up 4 bases and J gave up 1 base; unmatched junction bases: 4. This CDR3 region has 14 residues.

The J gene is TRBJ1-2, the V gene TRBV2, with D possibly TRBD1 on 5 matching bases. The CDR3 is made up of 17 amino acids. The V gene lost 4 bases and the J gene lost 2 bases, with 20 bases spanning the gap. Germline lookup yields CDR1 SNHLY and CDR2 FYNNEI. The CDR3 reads CASSGTGTELLNYGYTF. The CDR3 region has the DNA TGTGCCAGCAGTGGCACCGGGACGGAACTCCTGAACTATGGCTACACCTTC.

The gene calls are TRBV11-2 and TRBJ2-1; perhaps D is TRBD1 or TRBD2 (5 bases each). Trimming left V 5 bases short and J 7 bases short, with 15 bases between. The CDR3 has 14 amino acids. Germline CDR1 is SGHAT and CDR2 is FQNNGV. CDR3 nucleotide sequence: TGTGCCAGCAGCGACCGGGACCCCCAAAATGAGCAGTTCTTC. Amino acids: CASSDRDPQNEQFF.

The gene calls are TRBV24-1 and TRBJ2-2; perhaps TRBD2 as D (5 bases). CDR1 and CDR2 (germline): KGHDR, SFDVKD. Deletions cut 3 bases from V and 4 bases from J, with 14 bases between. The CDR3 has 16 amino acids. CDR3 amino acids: CATSDTPSTSTGELFF. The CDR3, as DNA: TGTGCCACCAGTGATACCCCTAGCACCAGCACCGGGGAGCTGTTTTTT.

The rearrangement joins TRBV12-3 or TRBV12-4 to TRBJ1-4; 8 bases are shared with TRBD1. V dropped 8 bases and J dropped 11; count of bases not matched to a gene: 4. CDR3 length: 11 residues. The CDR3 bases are TGTGCCAGCCGGACAGGGCTTAAACTGTTTTTT. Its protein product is CASRTGLKLFF.

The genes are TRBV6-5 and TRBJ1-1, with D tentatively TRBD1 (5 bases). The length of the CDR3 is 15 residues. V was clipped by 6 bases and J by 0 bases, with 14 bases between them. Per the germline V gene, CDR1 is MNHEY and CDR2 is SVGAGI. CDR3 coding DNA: TGTGCCAGCAGGGATCGGGACGGCCTGAACACTGAAGCTTTCTTT. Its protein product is CASRDRDGLNTEAFF.

As DNA, the CDR3 is TGTGCCAGCAGTCCAGACGGCCCGAACACTGAAGCTTTCTTT. Its protein is CASSPDGPNTEAFF. This chain uses TRBV6-5 with TRBJ1-1; D unclear. V was pared by 5 bases and J by 1 base, with 11 bases between. CDR3 length: 14 residues. Germline V lookup: CDR1 MNHEY, CDR2 SVGAGI.

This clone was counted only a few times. CDR3 sequence: CAWRDHRDSPLHF. DNA for the CDR3: TGTGCCTGGAGAGACCACAGGGATTCACCCCTCCACTTT. The chain recombines TRBV30 with TRBJ1-6, with D possibly TRBD1 on 6 matching bases. The germline gives CDR1 GTSNPN, CDR2 SVGIG (reference sequence). V lost 3 bases and J 8 bases, leaving 11 bases between the germline ends. The CDR3 covers 13 residues.

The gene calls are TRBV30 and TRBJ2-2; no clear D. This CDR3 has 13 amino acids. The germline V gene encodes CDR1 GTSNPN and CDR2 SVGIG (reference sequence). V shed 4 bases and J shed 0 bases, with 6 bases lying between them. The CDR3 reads CAWMAANTGELFF. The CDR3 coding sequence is TGTGCCTGGATGGCAGCGAACACCGGGGAGCTGTTTTTT.